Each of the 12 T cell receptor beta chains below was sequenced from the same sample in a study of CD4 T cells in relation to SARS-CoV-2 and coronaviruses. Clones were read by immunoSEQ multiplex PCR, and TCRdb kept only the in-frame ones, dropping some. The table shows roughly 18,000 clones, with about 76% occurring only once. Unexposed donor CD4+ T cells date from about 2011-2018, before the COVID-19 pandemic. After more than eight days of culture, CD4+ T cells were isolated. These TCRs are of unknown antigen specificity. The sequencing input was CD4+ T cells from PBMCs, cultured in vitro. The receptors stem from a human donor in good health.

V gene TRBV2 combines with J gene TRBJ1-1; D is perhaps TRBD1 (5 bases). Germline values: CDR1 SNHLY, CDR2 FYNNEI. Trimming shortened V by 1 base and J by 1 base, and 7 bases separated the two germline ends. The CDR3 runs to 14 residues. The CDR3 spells CASSEVTANTEAFF. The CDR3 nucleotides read TGTGCCAGCAGTGAAGTGACAGCGAACACTGAAGCTTTCTTT. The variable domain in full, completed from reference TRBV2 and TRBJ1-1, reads EPEVTQTPSHQVTQMGQEVILRCVPISNHLYFYWYRQILGQKVEFLVSFYNNEISEKSEIFDDQFSVERPDGSNFTLKIRSTKLEDSAMYFCASSEVTANTEAFFGQGTRLTVV.

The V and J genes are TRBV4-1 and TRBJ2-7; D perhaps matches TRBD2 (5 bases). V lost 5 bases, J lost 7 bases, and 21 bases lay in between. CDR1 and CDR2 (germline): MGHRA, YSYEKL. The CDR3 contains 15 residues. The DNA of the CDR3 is TGCGCCAGCAGCTCCAGCGGAACAGCCCTTAGTGAGCAGTACTTC. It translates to CASSSSGTALSEQYF.

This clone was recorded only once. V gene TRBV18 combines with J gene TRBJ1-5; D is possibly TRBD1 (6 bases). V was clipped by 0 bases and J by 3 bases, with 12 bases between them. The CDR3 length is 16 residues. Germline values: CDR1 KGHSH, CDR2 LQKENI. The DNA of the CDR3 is TGTGCCAGCTCACCACCGTCACAGGGCTACAATCAGCCCCAGCATTTT. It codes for CASSPPSQGYNQPQHF.

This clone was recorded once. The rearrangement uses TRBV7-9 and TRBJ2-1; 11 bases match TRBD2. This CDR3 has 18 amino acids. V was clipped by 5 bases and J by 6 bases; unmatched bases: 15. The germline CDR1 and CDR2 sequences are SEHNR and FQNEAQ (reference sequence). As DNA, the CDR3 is TGTGCCAGCAGCCTAAAGCCCGTGCTAGCGGGAGGACTCAATGAGCAGTTCTTC. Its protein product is CASSLKPVLAGGLNEQFF. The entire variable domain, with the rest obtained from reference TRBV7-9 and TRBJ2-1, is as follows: DTGVSQNPRHKITKRGQNVTFRCDPISEHNRLYWYRQTLGQGPEFLTYFQNEAQLEKSRLLSDRFSAERPKGSFSTLEIQRTEQGDSAMYLCASSLKPVLAGGLNEQFFGPGTRLTVL.

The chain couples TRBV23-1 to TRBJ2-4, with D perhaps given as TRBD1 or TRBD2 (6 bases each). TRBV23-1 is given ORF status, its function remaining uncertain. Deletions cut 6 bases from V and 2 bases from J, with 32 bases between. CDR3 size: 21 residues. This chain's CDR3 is CASSPGGRGHVIFVSKNIQYF. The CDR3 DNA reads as TGCGCCAGCAGCCCCGGGGGTCGGGGACATGTAATTTTTGTGTCCAAAAACATTCAGTACTTC.

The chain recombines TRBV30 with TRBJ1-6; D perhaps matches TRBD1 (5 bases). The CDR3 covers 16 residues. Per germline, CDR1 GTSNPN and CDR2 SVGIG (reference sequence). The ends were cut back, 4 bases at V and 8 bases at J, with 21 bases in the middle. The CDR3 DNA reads TGTGCCTGGACCACGACCCGGCAGGTCAGGGATTCACCCCTCCACTTT. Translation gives CAWTTTRQVRDSPLHF. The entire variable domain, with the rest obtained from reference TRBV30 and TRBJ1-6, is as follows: SQTIHQWPATLVQPVGSPLSLECTVEGTSNPNLYWYRQAAGRGLQLLFYSVGIGQISSEVPQNLSASRPQDRQFILSSKKLLLSDSGFYLCAWTTTRQVRDSPLHFGNGTRLTVT.

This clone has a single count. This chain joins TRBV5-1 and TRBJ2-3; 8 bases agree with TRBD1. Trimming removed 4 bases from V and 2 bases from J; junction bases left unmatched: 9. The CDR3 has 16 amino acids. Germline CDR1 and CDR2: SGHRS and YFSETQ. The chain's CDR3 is CASSTGQGTPTDTQYF. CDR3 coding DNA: TGCGCCAGCAGCACCGGACAGGGTACACCCACAGATACGCAGTATTTT.

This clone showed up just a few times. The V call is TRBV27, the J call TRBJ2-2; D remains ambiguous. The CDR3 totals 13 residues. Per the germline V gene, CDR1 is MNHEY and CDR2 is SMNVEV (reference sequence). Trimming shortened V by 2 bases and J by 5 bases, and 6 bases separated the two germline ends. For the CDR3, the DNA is TGTGCCAGCAGTTTAAAGCAGACCGGGGAGCTGTTTTTT. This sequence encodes CASSLKQTGELFF.

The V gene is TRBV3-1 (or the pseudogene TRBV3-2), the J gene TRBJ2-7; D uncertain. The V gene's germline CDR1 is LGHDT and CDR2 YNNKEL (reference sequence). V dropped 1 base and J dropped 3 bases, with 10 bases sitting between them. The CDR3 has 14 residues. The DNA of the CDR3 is TGTGCCAGCAGCCAAGGAACCCAGTTCTACGAGCAGTACTTC. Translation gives CASSQGTQFYEQYF.

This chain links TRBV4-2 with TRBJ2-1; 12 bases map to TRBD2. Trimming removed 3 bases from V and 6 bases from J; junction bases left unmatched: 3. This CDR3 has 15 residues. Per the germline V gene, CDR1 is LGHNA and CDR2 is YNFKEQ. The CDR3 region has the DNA TGTGCCAGCAGCCAGCGGACTAGCGGGACCAATGAGCAGTTCTTC. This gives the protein CASSQRTSGTNEQFF.

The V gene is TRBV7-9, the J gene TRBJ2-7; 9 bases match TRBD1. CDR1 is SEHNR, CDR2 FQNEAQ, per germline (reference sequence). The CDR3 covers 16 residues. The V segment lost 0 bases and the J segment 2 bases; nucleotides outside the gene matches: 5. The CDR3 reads CASSLAGQGLTYEQYF. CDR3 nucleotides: TGTGCCAGCAGCTTAGCGGGACAGGGACTAACCTACGAGCAGTACTTC.

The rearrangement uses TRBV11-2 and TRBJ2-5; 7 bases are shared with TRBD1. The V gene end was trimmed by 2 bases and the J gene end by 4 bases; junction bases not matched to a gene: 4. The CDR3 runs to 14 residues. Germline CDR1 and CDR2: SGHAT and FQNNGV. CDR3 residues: CASSLQAGGETQYF. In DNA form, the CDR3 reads TGTGCCAGCAGCTTACAGGCAGGGGGAGAGACCCAGTACTTC.